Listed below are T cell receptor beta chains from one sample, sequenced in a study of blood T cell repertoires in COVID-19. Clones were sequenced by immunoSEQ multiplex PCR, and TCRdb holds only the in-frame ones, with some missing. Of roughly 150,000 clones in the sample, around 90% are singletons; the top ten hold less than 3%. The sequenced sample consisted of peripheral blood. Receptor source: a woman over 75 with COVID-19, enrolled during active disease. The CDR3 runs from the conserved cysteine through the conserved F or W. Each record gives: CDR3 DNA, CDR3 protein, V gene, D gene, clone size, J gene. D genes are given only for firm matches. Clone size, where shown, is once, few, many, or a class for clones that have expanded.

TGTGCCACCAGTGATTCTCCCCGTGCGGGGAGCACAGATACGCAGTATTTT CATSDSPRAGSTDTQYF TRBV24-1 NA few TRBJ2-3
TGTGCCAGCAGCCCGGGGTATTATGAAGCTTTCTTT CASSPGYYEAFF TRBV28 NA NA TRBJ1-1
TGTGCCATCAGTGATTCGACATTCGGAAACACCATATATTTT CAISDSTFGNTIYF TRBV10-3 NA NA TRBJ1-3
TGTGCCAGCAGCCGGAGTCGCCTGGCAGGGACTGAAGCTTTCTTT CASSRSRLAGTEAFF TRBV11-1 NA NA TRBJ1-1
TGCAGCGTGGAGGGTATACCTCTTGGTGGCTACACCTTC CSVEGIPLGGYTF TRBV29-1 NA NA TRBJ1-2
TGTGCCAGCAGCTGGAAGGACAGGTTTCCCTACGAGCAGTACTTC CASSWKDRFPYEQYF TRBV5-6 TRBD1 NA TRBJ2-7
TGTGCCAGCAGCTTAACACCGGGAGAAACAGATACGCAGTATTTT CASSLTPGETDTQYF TRBV7-3 NA once TRBJ2-3
TGTGCCAGCAGTGAAAGGACAGGGAGCATTCCACACTTC CASSERTGSIPHF TRBV6-1 TRBD1 NA TRBJ2-4
TGTGCCAGCAGGAGGGAGTCGGAAGCCCCCCGGGAGCTGTTTTTT CASRRESEAPRELFF TRBV13 NA NA TRBJ2-2
TGTGCCAGTAATCAAGGGGCAGGGGGCCGGAACACTGAAGCTTTCTTT CASNQGAGGRNTEAFF TRBV19 TRBD1 NA TRBJ1-1
TGTGCCAGCAGTCAGGGGATAAGTGGCTACACCTTC CASSQGISGYTF TRBV6-5 NA NA TRBJ1-2
TGTGCCAGCAGCATCGCCGGGACTAGTATAGGCGAGCAGTACTTC CASSIAGTSIGEQYF TRBV28 TRBD2 few TRBJ2-7
TGTGCCAGCAGCGGCGGTGGGGCTCAAGAGACCCAGTACTTC CASSGGGAQETQYF TRBV3-1/TRBV3-2 NA once TRBJ2-5
TGTGCCAGCTCACCTCGTGCAGGGGATGGCTACACCTTC CASSPRAGDGYTF TRBV18 NA NA TRBJ1-2
TGTGCCAGCAGCCGAGGGGGCGTTGGCAAAAACATTCAGTACTTC CASSRGGVGKNIQYF TRBV9 TRBD1 NA TRBJ2-4
TGTGCCAGCAGCACAGGGGGGGCGATTACGCAGTATTTT CASSTGGAITQYF TRBV7-2 NA NA TRBJ2-3
TGCGCCAGCAGCCCGGGGGGGGCGGGCGCCTACGAGCAGTACTTC CASSPGGAGAYEQYF TRBV5-1 TRBD2 once TRBJ2-7
TGCGCCAGCAGTGAGGGGGAGGGGGGCTACGAGCAGTACTTC CASSEGEGGYEQYF TRBV10-1 NA NA TRBJ2-7
TGTGCCACCAGCAGAGATTGGAGGACAGTTGAAGCTTTCTTT CATSRDWRTVEAFF TRBV15 NA few TRBJ1-1
TGTGCCAGCAGCTTGGAGACAGGGAGCAATCAGCCCCAGCATTTT CASSLETGSNQPQHF TRBV7-2 TRBD1 NA TRBJ1-5
TGTGCCAGCAGGCGCGCGACTACTGGGAGCGCAGATACGCAGTATTTT CASRRATTGSADTQYF TRBV2 NA NA TRBJ2-3
TGTGCCAGCAGCCAAGACTGGAGGGCTGGAAACACCATATATTTT CASSQDWRAGNTIYF TRBV4-2 NA NA TRBJ1-3
TGTGCCAGCAGCCTTGGACAGGGAAAGCAGCCCCAGCATTTT CASSLGQGKQPQHF TRBV28 TRBD1 NA TRBJ1-5
TGTGCCAGCAGTTTTGACAGGGAGTATGGCTACACCTTC CASSFDREYGYTF TRBV28 TRBD1 once TRBJ1-2
TGTGCCAGCAAACCAGCGGGAGGTTCAGAGACCCAGTACTTC CASKPAGGSETQYF TRBV6-5 TRBD2 NA TRBJ2-5
TGTGCCAGCAGCTTATGGGAGGGTGTGAAGACCCAGTACTTC CASSLWEGVKTQYF TRBV7-2 TRBD2 NA TRBJ2-5
TGTGCCAGCAGCAAGGAACCCCGGTCCTGGGGAGGAAGAGCGGGGAACTCCTACGAGCAGTACTTC CASSKEPRSWGGRAGNSYEQYF TRBV21-1 NA once TRBJ2-7
TGTGCCAGTATCGGCGGGAGGACAGATACGCAGTATTTT CASIGGRTDTQYF TRBV19 TRBD2 once TRBJ2-3
TGTGCCAGCAGACCTAGCGGGAGGGTCGGTACCGGGGAGCTGTTTTTT CASRPSGRVGTGELFF TRBV6-2/TRBV6-3 TRBD2 NA TRBJ2-2
TGTGCCAGCAGTTTGGGGGCAGGAAACTATGGCTACACCTTC CASSLGAGNYGYTF TRBV28 NA NA TRBJ1-2
TGCGCCAGCAGCTTGGTTACAACCCCCGGGGAGCTGTTTTTT CASSLVTTPGELFF TRBV5-1 NA once TRBJ2-2
TGTGCCAGCAGTCCAAGAGGCCGTACGGGGGAGTCGTACTTC CASSPRGRTGESYF TRBV3-1/TRBV3-2 NA NA TRBJ2-7
TGCGCCAGCAGCTCTCGACCGGGACAGAACCAAGAGACCCAGTACTTC CASSSRPGQNQETQYF TRBV5-1 TRBD1 once TRBJ2-5
TGCGCCAGCAGCTTGGAGGGAGGACTTAGCAATCAGCCCCAGCATTTT CASSLEGGLSNQPQHF TRBV5-1 NA NA TRBJ1-5
TGCAGTGCTAGTCTACTAGCGGGAAGAACGCAGTATTTT CSASLLAGRTQYF TRBV20-1 TRBD2 NA TRBJ2-3
TGTGCCAGCAGTTTTTGGGCTAGCGGAGGATACAATGAGCAGTTCTTC CASSFWASGGYNEQFF TRBV28 TRBD2 NA TRBJ2-1
TGTGCCAGCAGCTTAACGGGGAGAGACGAGCAGTACTTC CASSLTGRDEQYF TRBV7-3 NA NA TRBJ2-7